These 24 T cell receptor beta chains share one sample of origin, sequenced in a study of OX40 agonist ivuxolimab in advanced cancers. Profiled with immunoSEQ multiplex PCR; TCRdb holds only in-frame clones, not every one. The sample yields under 80,000 clones, 92% seen once. Specimen: CD4+ or CD8+ T cells sorted from blood, collected in a trial of the OX40 agonist ivuxolimab. The receptors were sampled from an adult with an advanced solid tumor such as melanoma, head and neck, liver or kidney cancer.

In DNA, the CDR3 is TGTGCCAGCGTCGGAGGATACGAGCAGTACTTC. Translating it yields CASVGGYEQYF. V and J are TRBV11-2 and TRBJ2-7, with D perhaps TRBD2 (5 bases). V lost 8 bases and J lost 4, with 9 bases in between. This CDR3 contains 11 residues. Germline assignment: CDR1 SGHAT and CDR2 FQNNGV. Full variable domain (outside the CDR3, taken from reference TRBV11-2 and TRBJ2-7): EAGVAQSPRYKIIEKRQSVAFWCNPISGHATLYWYQQILGQGPKLLIQFQNNGVVDDSQLPKDRFSAERLKGVDSTLKIQPAKLEDSAVYLCASVGGYEQYFGPGTRLTVT.

This chain joins TRBV11-2 and TRBJ1-1; the D gene is possibly TRBD1 (5 bases). Germline CDR1 is SGHAT and CDR2 is FQNNGV. CDR3 length equals 15 residues. Between the trimmed V and J ends, which lost 4 bases and 6 bases, there was a span of 18 bases. The CDR3 nucleotides are TGTGCCAGCAGCTCCGAGGGTGGGGGTAGTCCTGAAGCTTTCTTT. Translated, it gives CASSSEGGGSPEAFF.

This clone came up once. The V call is TRBV9, the J call TRBJ1-2, with 7 bases that match TRBD1. Germline V gene data show CDR1 as SGDLS and CDR2 as YYNGEE. Trimming at V came to 0 bases and at J to 0 bases, leaving 8 bases not matched to a gene. This CDR3 region has 17 residues. CDR3 region: CASSVAWDRPANYGYTF. In DNA form, the CDR3 reads TGTGCCAGCAGCGTAGCCTGGGACAGACCAGCTAACTATGGCTACACCTTC.

The J gene is TRBJ2-3, the V gene TRBV9; D possibly corresponds to TRBD2 (7 bases). Germline V gene lookup returns CDR1 SGDLS and CDR2 YYNGEE. The CDR3 consists of 15 residues. V lost 7 bases to trimming and J lost 2 bases, with 17 bases between them. DNA for the CDR3: TGTGCCAGCGGTCGGGCGGGGGCCCTCACAGATACGCAGTATTTT. Translating gives CASGRAGALTDTQYF.

J is TRBJ2-7 and V is TRBV7-2; D may be TRBD1 or TRBD2 (5 bases each). Trimming pared 4 bases from V and 3 bases from J, leaving 13 bases between. The germline CDR1 and CDR2 sequences are SGHTA and FQGNSA. The CDR3 length is 14 residues. The CDR3 sequence: CASSYRDDLYEQYF. The CDR3 DNA reads as TGTGCCAGCAGCTACCGGGACGACCTCTACGAGCAGTACTTC.

The rearrangement uses TRBV7-3 and TRBJ2-3; a weak D match, TRBD2 (7 bases). Germline CDR1 reads SGHTA; CDR2 reads FQGTGA. This CDR3 has 15 residues. V was clipped by 7 bases and J by 0 bases, with 14 bases between them. The CDR3 DNA is TGTGCCAGCACCGAGGCGGGGGCTAGCACAGATACGCAGTATTTT. It codes for CASTEAGASTDTQYF.

This chain connects TRBV4-1 to TRBJ2-1; 7 nucleotides match TRBD2. J gave up 5 bases and V 1 base, and 8 bases lay outside the gene matches. The CDR3 spans 16 residues. From germline, CDR1 is MGHRA and CDR2 YSYEKL. CDR3 nucleotide sequence: TGCGCCAGCAGCCAAGTGACTAGCCGTCCCAACAATGAGCAGTTCTTC. Translating it yields CASSQVTSRPNNEQFF.

The rearrangement links TRBV4-1 to TRBJ2-5; possibly TRBD2 for D (5 bases). This CDR3 has 15 amino acids. From germline, CDR1 is MGHRA and CDR2 YSYEKL. Trimming shortened V by 1 base and J by 5 bases, and 14 bases separated the two germline ends. The CDR3 nucleotides are TGCGCCAGCAGCCAAGTAGGGCTAGCAGGCGAGACCCAGTACTTC. Translated: CASSQVGLAGETQYF.

The J gene is TRBJ2-7, the V gene TRBV4-3; no clear D. The CDR3 spans 15 residues. The V end lost 1 base, the J end lost 0 bases, and 10 bases lay between the germline ends. CDR1 LGHNA and CDR2 YSLEER come from the germline V gene. The chain's CDR3 is CASSQALSSSYEQYF. CDR3 DNA sequence: TGCGCCAGCAGCCAAGCCCTGTCCAGCTCCTACGAGCAGTACTTC.

The rearrangement links TRBV5-1 to TRBJ2-7, with 10 bases fitting TRBD1. This CDR3 spans 14 amino acids. With V trimmed by 4 bases and J by 8 bases, 9 bases remained unmatched. Germline CDR1 reads SGHRS; CDR2 reads YFSETQ. The CDR3 loop reads CASSEPDRGYQQYF. The CDR3 nucleotides are TGCGCCAGCAGCGAACCGGACAGGGGGTACCAGCAGTACTTC.

The chain uses TRBV5-4 and TRBJ2-1; perhaps TRBD2 as D (6 bases). Germline CDR1 reads SGHNT; CDR2 reads YYREEE (reference sequence). This CDR3 contains 15 residues. Between the trimmed V and J ends, which lost 3 bases and 0 bases, there was a span of 10 bases. CDR3 DNA: TGTGCCAGCAGCTACGGGACTTTCTCCTACAATGAGCAGTTCTTC. Residues: CASSYGTFSYNEQFF.

This clone was observed a single time. The chain combines TRBV19 with TRBJ1-4; 7 nucleotides match TRBD1. Germline-derived CDR1 and CDR2 are LNHDA and SQIVND (reference sequence). V trimming: 5 bases; J trimming: 8 bases; junction bases outside the gene matches: 5. This CDR3 region has 13 residues. CDR3 sequence (DNA): TGTGCCAGTAGTGCCCGGGACAGCGAAAAACTGTTTTTT. Encoded protein: CASSARDSEKLFF.

The chain joins TRBV5-4 to TRBJ1-2, with D tentatively TRBD1 (6 bases). V was trimmed by 4 bases and J by 4 bases, leaving 14 bases between them. This CDR3 is 14 amino acids long. CDR1 SGHNT and CDR2 YYREEE come from the germline V gene (reference sequence). In DNA form, the CDR3 reads TGTGCCAGCAGCGAATATGACAGGCGCTATGGCTACACCTTC. Translated, it gives CASSEYDRRYGYTF.

The chain is built from TRBV6-6 and TRBJ2-1, with no clear D. Germline CDR1 MNHNY, CDR2 SVGAGI (reference sequence). The CDR3 covers 14 residues. Trimming removed 0 bases from V and 4 bases from J, with 7 bases in between. The DNA of the CDR3 is TGTGCCAGCAGTTACTCGGGCAGGTACAATGAGCAGTTCTTC. This gives the protein CASSYSGRYNEQFF.

The J gene is TRBJ2-2, the V gene TRBV9; a possible D gene is TRBD1 (5 bases). Trimming took off 0 bases at V and 6 bases at J, with 6 bases between the two ends. Germline CDR1 SGDLS, CDR2 YYNGEE. This CDR3 contains 13 residues. The chain's CDR3 is CASSVEGAGELFF. The CDR3 bases are TGTGCCAGCAGCGTAGAAGGGGCCGGGGAGCTGTTTTTT.

The chain combines TRBV6-1 with TRBJ2-7; 9 bases agree with TRBD1. The CDR3 length is 14 residues. The germline V gene encodes CDR1 MNHNS and CDR2 SASEGT. V shed 9 bases, J shed 2 bases, and the junction held 8 bases outside the gene matches. CDR3 loop: CASTSGTGPYEQYF. The DNA for the CDR3 is TGTGCCAGTACTTCCGGGACAGGGCCCTACGAGCAGTACTTC.

This clone turned up a few times. The chain uses TRBV6-4 and TRBJ2-2; D possibly corresponds to TRBD1 (5 bases). The ends were cut back, 3 bases at V and 0 bases at J, with 5 bases in the middle. The germline V gene has CDR1 MRHNA and CDR2 SNTAGT. The CDR3 is 14 amino acids. The CDR3 DNA reads as TGTGCCAGCAGTGAGGACACGAACACCGGGGAGCTGTTTTTT. Protein sequence: CASSEDTNTGELFF.

The V gene is TRBV18, the J gene TRBJ2-3; TRBD2 agrees at 7 bases. The CDR3 has 15 residues. CDR1 and CDR2 from the germline V gene are KGHSH and LQKENI. V shed 2 bases, J shed 3 bases, and the junction held 5 bases outside the gene matches. The CDR3 DNA reads TGTGCCAGCTCACCAGGCGGGGGTGGAACAGATACGCAGTATTTT. Its translation is CASSPGGGGTDTQYF.

V is TRBV9 and J is TRBJ2-3; D possibly corresponds to TRBD1 (6 bases). Trimming pared 1 base from V and 4 bases from J, leaving 13 bases between. The CDR3 has 15 amino acids. Germline V lookup: CDR1 SGDLS, CDR2 YYNGEE. This chain's CDR3 is CASSVQGTFADTQYF. As DNA, the CDR3 is TGTGCCAGCAGCGTACAGGGGACCTTCGCAGATACGCAGTATTTT.

The chain employs TRBV11-2 and TRBJ2-1; 7 bases line up with TRBD1. This CDR3 is 16 amino acids long. V lost 7 bases, J lost 4 bases, and 13 bases stayed unmatched. The germline V gene has CDR1 SGHAT and CDR2 FQNNGV. The CDR3 reads CASNEKKGADYNEQFF. The CDR3 coding sequence is TGTGCCAGCAACGAAAAAAAGGGGGCTGATTACAATGAGCAGTTCTTC.

The rearrangement uses TRBV11-2 and TRBJ1-5; D uncertain. CDR1 and CDR2 from the germline V gene are SGHAT and FQNNGV. This CDR3 is built from 13 residues. The V end lost 3 bases, the J end lost 4 bases, and 7 bases lay between the germline ends. The CDR3 here is CASSLGENQPQHF. The CDR3 DNA follows: TGTGCCAGCAGCTTGGGAGAGAATCAGCCCCAGCATTTT.

The rearrangement uses TRBV7-9 and TRBJ1-2; D remains unclear. Trimming shortened V by 4 bases and J by 4 bases, and 16 bases separated the two germline ends. In germline, CDR1 is SEHNR, CDR2 FQNEAQ (reference sequence). CDR3 size: 15 residues. CDR3 nucleotides: TGTGCCAGCAGCTCCGTTGGCCTATTTTCCTATGGCTACACCTTC. Translated, it gives CASSSVGLFSYGYTF.

V is TRBV4-3 and J is TRBJ1-4; 10 bases match TRBD1. Trimming removed 0 bases from V and 8 bases from J; junction bases left unmatched: 6. From germline, CDR1 is LGHNA and CDR2 YSLEER. The CDR3 sequence is 16 residues long. The CDR3 loop is CASSQDPGQGWEKLFF. The CDR3 bases are TGCGCCAGCAGCCAAGATCCGGGACAGGGGTGGGAAAAACTGTTTTTT.

The genes are TRBV5-1 and TRBJ1-5; no clear D. Trimming pared 0 bases from V and 6 bases from J, leaving 7 bases between. Germline V gene lookup returns CDR1 SGHRS and CDR2 YFSETQ. The CDR3 runs to 13 residues. This CDR3 reads CASSLAEGQPQHF. The CDR3 DNA sequence: TGCGCCAGCAGCTTGGCCGAAGGTCAGCCCCAGCATTTT.